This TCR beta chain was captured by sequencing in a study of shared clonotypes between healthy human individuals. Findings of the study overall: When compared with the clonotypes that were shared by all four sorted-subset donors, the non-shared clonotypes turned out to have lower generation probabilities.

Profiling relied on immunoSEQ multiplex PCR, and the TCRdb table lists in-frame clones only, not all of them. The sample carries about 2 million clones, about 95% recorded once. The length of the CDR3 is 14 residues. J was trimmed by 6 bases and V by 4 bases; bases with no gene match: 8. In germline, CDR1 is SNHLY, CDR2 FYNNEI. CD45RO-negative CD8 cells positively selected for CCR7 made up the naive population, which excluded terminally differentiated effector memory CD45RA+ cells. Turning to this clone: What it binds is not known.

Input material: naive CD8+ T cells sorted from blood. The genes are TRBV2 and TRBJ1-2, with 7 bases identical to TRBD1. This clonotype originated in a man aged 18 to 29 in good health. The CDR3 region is CASSGDRANDGYTF. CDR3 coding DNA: TGTGCCAGCAGTGGAGACAGGGCGAATGATGGCTACACCTTC.